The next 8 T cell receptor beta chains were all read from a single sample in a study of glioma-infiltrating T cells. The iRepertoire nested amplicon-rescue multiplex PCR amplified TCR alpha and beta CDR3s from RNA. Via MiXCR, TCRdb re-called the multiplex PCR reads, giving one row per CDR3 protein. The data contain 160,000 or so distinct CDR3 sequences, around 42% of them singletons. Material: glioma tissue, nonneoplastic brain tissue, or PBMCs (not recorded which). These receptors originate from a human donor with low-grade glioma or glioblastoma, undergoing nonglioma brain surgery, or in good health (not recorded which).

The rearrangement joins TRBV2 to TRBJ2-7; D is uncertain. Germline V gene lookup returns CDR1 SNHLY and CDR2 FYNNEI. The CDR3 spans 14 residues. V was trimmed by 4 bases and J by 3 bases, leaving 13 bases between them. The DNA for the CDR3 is TGTGCCAGCAGTGCTCCCCCTCGCAGCTACGAGCAGTACTTC. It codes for CASSAPPRSYEQYF.

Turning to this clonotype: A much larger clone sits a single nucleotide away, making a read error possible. CDR3 coding DNA: TGTGCCAGCAGTATGCCCGTCCCGGGACAGGGGGCGCGGGTGACGATGAACACTGAAGCTTTCTTT. Translating gives CASSMPVPGQGARVTMNTEAFF. The chain links TRBV28 to TRBJ1-1; 12 bases align to TRBD1. The CDR3 totals 22 residues. The V gene end was trimmed by 5 bases and the J gene end by 0 bases; junction bases not matched to a gene: 22. In germline, CDR1 is MDHEN, CDR2 SYDVKM.

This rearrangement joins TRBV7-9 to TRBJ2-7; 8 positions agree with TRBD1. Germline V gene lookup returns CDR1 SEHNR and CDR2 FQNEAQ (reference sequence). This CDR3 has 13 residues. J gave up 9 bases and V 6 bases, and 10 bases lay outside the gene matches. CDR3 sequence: CASRQWTGRVQYF. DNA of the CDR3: TGTGCCAGCAGACAGTGGACAGGGAGAGTGCAGTACTTC. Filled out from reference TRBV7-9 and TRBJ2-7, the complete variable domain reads DTGVSQNPRHKITKRGQNVTFRCDPISEHNRLYWYRQTLGQGPEFLTYFQNEAQLEKSRLLSDRFSAERPKGSFSTLEIQRTEQGDSAMYLCASRQWTGRVQYFGPGTRLTVT.

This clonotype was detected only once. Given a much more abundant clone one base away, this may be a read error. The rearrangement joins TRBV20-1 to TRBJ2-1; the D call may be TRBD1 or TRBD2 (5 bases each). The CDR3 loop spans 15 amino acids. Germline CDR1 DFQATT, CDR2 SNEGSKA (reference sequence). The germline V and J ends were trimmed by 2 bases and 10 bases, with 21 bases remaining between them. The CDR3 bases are TGCAGTGCTAGACGGTGGGACCTCCGAGCCTACGAGCAGTTCTTC. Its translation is CSARRWDLRAYEQFF.

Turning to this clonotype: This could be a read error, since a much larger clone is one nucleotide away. The CDR3 sequence is CSGIPGEGATYEQYF. DNA of the CDR3: TGCAGTGGTATTCCAGGGGAGGGTGCGACCTACGAGCAGTACTTC. The chain links TRBV20-1 to TRBJ2-7, with D possibly TRBD2 on 7 matching bases. Germline loops: CDR1 DFQATT, CDR2 SNEGSKA (reference sequence). V was trimmed by 7 bases and J by 2 bases, leaving 21 bases between them. This CDR3 spans 15 amino acids.

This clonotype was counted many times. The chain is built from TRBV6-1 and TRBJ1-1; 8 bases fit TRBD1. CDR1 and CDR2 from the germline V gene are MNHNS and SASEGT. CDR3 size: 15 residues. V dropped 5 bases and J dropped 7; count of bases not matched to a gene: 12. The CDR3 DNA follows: TGTGCCAGCAGTAAACATCCGGACAGGGTCGTTGAAGCTTTCTTT. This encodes CASSKHPDRVVEAFF.

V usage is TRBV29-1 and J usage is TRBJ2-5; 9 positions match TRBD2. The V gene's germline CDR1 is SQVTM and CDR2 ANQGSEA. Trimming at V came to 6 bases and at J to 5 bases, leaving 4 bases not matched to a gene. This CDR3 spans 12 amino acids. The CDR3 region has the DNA TGCAGCGTGCGGGAGGGACGGGAGACCCAGTACTTC. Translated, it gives CSVREGRETQYF.

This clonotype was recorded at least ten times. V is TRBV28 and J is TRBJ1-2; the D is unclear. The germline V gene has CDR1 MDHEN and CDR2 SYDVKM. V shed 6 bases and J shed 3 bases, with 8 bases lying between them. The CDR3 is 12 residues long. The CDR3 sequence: CASSPRDYGYTF. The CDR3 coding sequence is TGTGCCAGCAGCCCACGGGACTATGGCTACACCTTC.